These 9 T cell receptor beta chains were all obtained from the same sample, sequenced in a study of shared clonotypes between healthy human individuals. Naive CD8 populations comprised CD45RO-negative cells positively selected for CCR7, excluding terminally differentiated effector memory CD45RA+ cells. Clones were read by immunoSEQ multiplex PCR, and TCRdb kept only the in-frame ones, dropping some. The sample includes nearly 2 million clones, approximately 95% of them seen just once. Sequencing was performed on naive CD8+ T cells sorted from blood. The receptors derive from a man aged 18 to 30 in good health.

The chain joins TRBV4-1 to TRBJ1-5; possibly TRBD1 for D (6 bases). CDR1 and CDR2 from the germline V gene are MGHRA and YSYEKL. CDR3 length: 15 residues. Trimming removed 0 bases from V and 11 bases from J, with 17 bases in between. CDR3 DNA: TGCGCCAGCAGCCAAGATCATGACAGGCTAGAAGCCCAGCATTTT. Translating it yields CASSQDHDRLEAQHF.

V gene TRBV19 combines with J gene TRBJ1-4; maybe TRBD1 (6 bases). Germline V CDR1 and CDR2: LNHDA, SQIVND (reference sequence). The CDR3 consists of 15 residues. V gave up 5 bases and J gave up 2 bases, with 12 bases separating them. CDR3 amino acids: CASSPTGWTNEKLFF. The CDR3 DNA is TGTGCCAGTAGTCCTACAGGGTGGACTAATGAAAAACTGTTTTTT. The variable domain in full, completed from reference TRBV19 and TRBJ1-4, reads DGGITQSPKYLFRKEGQNVTLSCEQNLNHDAMYWYRQDPGQGLRLIYYSQIVNDFQKGDIAEGYSVSREKKESFPLTVTSAQKNPTAFYLCASSPTGWTNEKLFFGSGTQLSVL.

V and J are TRBV7-9 and TRBJ2-1; D possibly uses TRBD1 or TRBD2 (6 bases each). Germline CDR1 and CDR2: SEHNR and FQNEAQ (reference sequence). V was trimmed by 2 bases and J by 5 bases, leaving 19 bases between them. The CDR3 contains 17 residues. Here the CDR3 reads CASSLPRLGGPHNEQFF. DNA for the CDR3: TGTGCCAGCAGCTTACCTCGGCTGGGGGGCCCCCACAATGAGCAGTTCTTC.

The sample holds one count of this clone. This rearrangement joins TRBV4-1 to TRBJ2-1; 9 bases fit TRBD1. Germline-derived CDR1 and CDR2 are MGHRA and YSYEKL. V was pared by 0 bases and J by 7 bases, with 4 bases of the junction left unmatched. The CDR3 is made up of 15 amino acids. The CDR3 DNA sequence: TGCGCCAGCAGCCAAGAACAGGGGGCGGGTAATGAGCAGTTCTTC. It encodes CASSQEQGAGNEQFF.

Points on this clone: One end of the junction is discordant with germline, which a read error may explain. The chain is built from TRBV7-9 and TRBJ2-7; TRBD2 agrees at 7 bases. The length of the CDR3 is 12 residues. From germline, CDR1 is SEHNR and CDR2 FQNEAQ (reference sequence). In DNA form, the CDR3 reads TGTGCCAGCAGCTTAGAAGGACTAGTGTTTTTCTTC. As protein: CASSLEGLVFFF.

The V gene is TRBV5-1, the J gene TRBJ2-2; D unclear. This CDR3 has 13 amino acids. Deletions cut 0 bases from V and 3 bases from J, with 3 bases between. Germline CDR1 is SGHRS and CDR2 is YFSETQ. CDR3 loop: CASSLAHTGELFF. Here the CDR3 DNA reads TGCGCCAGCAGCTTGGCGCACACCGGGGAGCTGTTTTTT.

This sequence joins TRBV29-1 and TRBJ2-2; D might be TRBD1 (7 bases). Germline CDR1 and CDR2: SQVTM and ANQGSEA. The CDR3 totals 15 residues. V lost 0 bases and J 7 bases, leaving 15 bases between the germline ends. This chain's CDR3 is CSVEEGDREVGELFF. The CDR3, as DNA: TGCAGCGTTGAAGAAGGAGACAGGGAGGTCGGGGAGCTGTTTTTT.

This rearrangement joins TRBV29-1 to TRBJ2-3; D perhaps matches TRBD2 (5 bases). CDR3 size: 14 residues. Germline V lookup: CDR1 SQVTM, CDR2 ANQGSEA. Trimming took 4 bases from V and 5 from J, leaving 16 bases between them. CDR3 residues: CSVATTGGLDTQYF. CDR3 in DNA: TGCAGCGTTGCGACCACCGGAGGTCTAGATACGCAGTATTTT.

This sequence joins TRBV2 and TRBJ1-5; TRBD1 matches at 7 bases. With 6 bases clipped from V and 0 bases from J, the junction kept 5 bases outside the gene matches. The CDR3 has 15 residues. CDR1 is SNHLY and CDR2 is FYNNEI in the germline V gene. DNA for the CDR3: TGTGCCAGCAGCCGCAGGGGGTATAGCAATCAGCCCCAGCATTTT. Amino acid sequence: CASSRRGYSNQPQHF. The variable domain in full, completed from reference TRBV2 and TRBJ1-5, reads EPEVTQTPSHQVTQMGQEVILRCVPISNHLYFYWYRQILGQKVEFLVSFYNNEISEKSEIFDDQFSVERPDGSNFTLKIRSTKLEDSAMYFCASSRRGYSNQPQHFGDGTRLSIL.